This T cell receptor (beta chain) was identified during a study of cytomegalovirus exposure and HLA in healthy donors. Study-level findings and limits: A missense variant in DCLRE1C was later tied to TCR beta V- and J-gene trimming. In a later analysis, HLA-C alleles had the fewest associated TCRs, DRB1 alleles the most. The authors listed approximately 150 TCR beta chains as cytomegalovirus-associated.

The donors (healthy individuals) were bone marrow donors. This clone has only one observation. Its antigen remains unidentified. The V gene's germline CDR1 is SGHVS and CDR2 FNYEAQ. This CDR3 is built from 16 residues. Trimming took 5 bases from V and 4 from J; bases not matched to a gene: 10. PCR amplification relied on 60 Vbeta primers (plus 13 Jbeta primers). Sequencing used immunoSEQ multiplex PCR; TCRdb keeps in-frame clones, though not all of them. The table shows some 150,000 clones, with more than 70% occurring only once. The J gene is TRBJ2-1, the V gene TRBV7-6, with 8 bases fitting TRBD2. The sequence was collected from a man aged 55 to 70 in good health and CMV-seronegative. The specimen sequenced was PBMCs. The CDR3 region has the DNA TGTGCCAGCAGCCTAAGCGGGAGCTTCGATTACAATGAGCAGTTCTTC. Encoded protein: CASSLSGSFDYNEQFF.